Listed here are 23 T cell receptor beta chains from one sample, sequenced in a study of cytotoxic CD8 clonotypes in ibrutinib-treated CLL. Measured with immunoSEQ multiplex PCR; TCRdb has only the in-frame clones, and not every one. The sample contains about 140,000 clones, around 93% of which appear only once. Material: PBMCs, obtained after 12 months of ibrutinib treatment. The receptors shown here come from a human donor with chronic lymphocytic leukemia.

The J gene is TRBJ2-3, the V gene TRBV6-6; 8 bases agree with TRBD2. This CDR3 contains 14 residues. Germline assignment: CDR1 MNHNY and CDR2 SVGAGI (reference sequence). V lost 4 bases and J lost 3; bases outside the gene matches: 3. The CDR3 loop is CASSSPGGTDTQYF. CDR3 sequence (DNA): TGTGCCAGCAGTTCCCCGGGGGGGACAGATACGCAGTATTTT.

The CDR3 DNA reads as TGTGCCAGCAGTTTATCTGAATTGGGGCGGACGGGTGAAGCTTTCTTT. It is translated as CASSLSELGRTGEAFF. V is TRBV28 and J is TRBJ1-1; D might be TRBD1 (5 bases). The CDR3 is 16 residues long. Per germline, CDR1 MDHEN and CDR2 SYDVKM. Deletions cut 1 base from V and 7 bases from J, with 19 bases between.

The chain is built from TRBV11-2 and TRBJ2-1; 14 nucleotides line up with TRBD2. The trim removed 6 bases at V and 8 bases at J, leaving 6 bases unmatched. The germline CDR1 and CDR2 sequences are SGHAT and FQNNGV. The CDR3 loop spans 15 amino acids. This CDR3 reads CASSLGLAGGDEQFF. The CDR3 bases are TGTGCCAGCAGTCTTGGACTAGCGGGAGGTGATGAGCAGTTCTTC.

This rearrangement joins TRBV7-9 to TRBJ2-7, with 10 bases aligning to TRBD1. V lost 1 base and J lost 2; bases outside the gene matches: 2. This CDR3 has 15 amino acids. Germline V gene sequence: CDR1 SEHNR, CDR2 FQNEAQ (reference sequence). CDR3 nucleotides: TGTGCCAGCAGCTTAGAGGGACAGGGGCCCTACGAGCAGTACTTC. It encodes CASSLEGQGPYEQYF.

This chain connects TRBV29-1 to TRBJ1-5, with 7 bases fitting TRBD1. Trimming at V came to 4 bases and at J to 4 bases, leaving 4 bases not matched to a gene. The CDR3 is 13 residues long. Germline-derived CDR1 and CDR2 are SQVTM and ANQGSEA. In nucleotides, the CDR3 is TGCAGCGTTGCTACAGGGGAAAATCAGCCCCAGCATTTT. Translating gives CSVATGENQPQHF.

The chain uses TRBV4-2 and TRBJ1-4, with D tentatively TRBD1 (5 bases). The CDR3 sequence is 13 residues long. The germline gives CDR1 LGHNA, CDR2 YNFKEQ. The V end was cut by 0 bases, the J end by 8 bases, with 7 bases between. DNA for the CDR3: TGTGCCAGCAGCCAAGAAGAGGGGGAAAAACTGTTTTTT. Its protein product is CASSQEEGEKLFF.

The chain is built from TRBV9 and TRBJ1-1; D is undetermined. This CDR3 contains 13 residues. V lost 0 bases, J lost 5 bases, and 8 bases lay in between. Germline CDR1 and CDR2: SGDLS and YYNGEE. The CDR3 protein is CASSVGLKTEAFF. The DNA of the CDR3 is TGTGCCAGCAGCGTAGGTCTTAAGACTGAAGCTTTCTTT.

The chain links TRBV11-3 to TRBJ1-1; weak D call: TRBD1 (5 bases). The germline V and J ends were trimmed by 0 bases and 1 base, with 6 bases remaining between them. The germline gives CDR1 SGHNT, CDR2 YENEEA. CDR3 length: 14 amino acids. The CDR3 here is CASSLDGANTEAFF. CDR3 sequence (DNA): TGTGCCAGCAGCTTAGATGGGGCGAACACTGAAGCTTTCTTT.

The CDR3 region has the DNA TGCAGTGCTGGACAGGGTCGGGAGCTGTTTTTT. Encoded protein: CSAGQGRELFF. The J gene is TRBJ2-2, the V gene TRBV20-1; 8 bases agree with TRBD1. V gave up 5 bases and J gave up 9 bases; unmatched junction bases: 2. Germline CDR1 and CDR2: DFQATT and SNEGSKA (reference sequence). CDR3 size: 11 residues.

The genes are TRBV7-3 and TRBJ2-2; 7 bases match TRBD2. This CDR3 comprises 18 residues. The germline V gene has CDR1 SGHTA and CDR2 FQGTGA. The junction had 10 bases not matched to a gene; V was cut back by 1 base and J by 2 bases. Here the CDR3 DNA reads TGTGCCAGCAGCTTAAGGGGCACGGGAGCGGGAAACACCGGGGAGCTGTTTTTT. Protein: CASSLRGTGAGNTGELFF. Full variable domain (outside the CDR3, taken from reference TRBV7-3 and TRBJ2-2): GAGVSQTPSNKVTEKGKYVELRCDPISGHTALYWYRQSLGQGPEFLIYFQGTGAADDSGLPNDRFFAVRPEGSVSTLKIQRTERGDSAVYLCASSLRGTGAGNTGELFFGEGSRLTVL.

DNA of the CDR3: TGCGCCAGCAGTGACGCTACTAGCGGTTCCTACAATGAGCAGTTCTTC. Translated, it gives CASSDATSGSYNEQFF. The chain joins TRBV10-1 to TRBJ2-1; the match to TRBD2 covers 8 bases. Germline V gene sequence: CDR1 WNHNN, CDR2 SYGVQD (reference sequence). This CDR3 is 16 amino acids long. With 3 bases clipped from V and 1 base from J, the junction kept 5 bases outside the gene matches.

CDR3 sequence: CASSVSYEQYF. Here the CDR3 DNA reads TGCGCCAGCAGTGTTAGCTACGAGCAGTACTTC. The rearrangement uses TRBV10-2 and TRBJ2-5; unclear D gene. The J call may be in error: the DNA end matches TRBJ2-7 better. The CDR3 spans 11 residues. Germline values: CDR1 WSHSY, CDR2 SAAADI.

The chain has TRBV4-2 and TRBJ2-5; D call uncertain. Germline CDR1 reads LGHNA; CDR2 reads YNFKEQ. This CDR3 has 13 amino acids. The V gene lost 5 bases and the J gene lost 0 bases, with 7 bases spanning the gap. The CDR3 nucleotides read TGTGCCAGCAGCGGTCCCAACCAAGAGACCCAGTACTTC. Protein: CASSGPNQETQYF.

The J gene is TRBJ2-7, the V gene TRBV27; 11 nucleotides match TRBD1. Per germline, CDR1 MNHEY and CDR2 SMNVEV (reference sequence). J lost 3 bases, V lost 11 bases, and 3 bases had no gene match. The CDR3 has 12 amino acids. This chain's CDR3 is CASGTGGYEQYF. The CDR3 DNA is TGTGCCTCCGGGACAGGGGGCTACGAGCAGTACTTC.

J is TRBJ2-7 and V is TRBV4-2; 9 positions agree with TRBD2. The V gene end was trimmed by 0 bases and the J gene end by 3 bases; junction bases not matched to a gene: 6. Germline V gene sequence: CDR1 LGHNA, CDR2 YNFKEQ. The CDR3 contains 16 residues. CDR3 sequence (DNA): TGTGCCAGCAGCCAAGAAGGGCTAGCGGGAAACTACGAGCAGTACTTC. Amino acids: CASSQEGLAGNYEQYF.

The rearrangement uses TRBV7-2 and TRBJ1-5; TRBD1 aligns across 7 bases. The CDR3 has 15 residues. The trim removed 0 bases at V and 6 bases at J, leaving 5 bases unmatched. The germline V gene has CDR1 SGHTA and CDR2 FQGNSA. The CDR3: CASSLAGQKVQPQHF. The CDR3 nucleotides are TGTGCCAGCAGCTTAGCGGGACAGAAAGTTCAGCCCCAGCATTTT.

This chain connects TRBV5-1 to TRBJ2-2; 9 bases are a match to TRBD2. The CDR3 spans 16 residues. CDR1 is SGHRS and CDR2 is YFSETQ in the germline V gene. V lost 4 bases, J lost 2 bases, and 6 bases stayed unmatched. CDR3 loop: CASSASSGTNTGELFF. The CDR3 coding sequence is TGCGCCAGCAGCGCCTCTAGCGGGACTAACACCGGGGAGCTGTTTTTT.

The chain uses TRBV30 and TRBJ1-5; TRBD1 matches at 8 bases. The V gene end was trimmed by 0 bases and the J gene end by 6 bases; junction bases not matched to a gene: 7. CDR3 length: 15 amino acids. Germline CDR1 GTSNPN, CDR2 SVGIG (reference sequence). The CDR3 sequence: CAWSVQGAISQPQHF. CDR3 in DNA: TGTGCCTGGAGTGTTCAGGGGGCGATTTCTCAGCCCCAGCATTTT.

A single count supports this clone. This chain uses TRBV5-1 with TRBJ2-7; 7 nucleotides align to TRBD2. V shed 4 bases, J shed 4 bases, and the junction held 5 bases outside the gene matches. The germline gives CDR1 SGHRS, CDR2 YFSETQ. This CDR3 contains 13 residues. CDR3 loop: CASSVNSGYEQYF. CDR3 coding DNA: TGCGCCAGCAGCGTTAATAGCGGGTACGAGCAGTACTTC.

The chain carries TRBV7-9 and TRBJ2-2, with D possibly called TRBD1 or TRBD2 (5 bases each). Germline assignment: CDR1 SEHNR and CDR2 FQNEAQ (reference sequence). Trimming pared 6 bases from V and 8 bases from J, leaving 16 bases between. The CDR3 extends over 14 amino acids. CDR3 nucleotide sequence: TGTGCCAGCAGGACCGGGACGGAATCGGGGGAGCTGTTTTTT. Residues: CASRTGTESGELFF. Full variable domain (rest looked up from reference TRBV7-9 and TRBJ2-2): DTGVSQNPRHKITKRGQNVTFRCDPISEHNRLYWYRQTLGQGPEFLTYFQNEAQLEKSRLLSDRFSAERPKGSFSTLEIQRTEQGDSAMYLCASRTGTESGELFFGEGSRLTVL.

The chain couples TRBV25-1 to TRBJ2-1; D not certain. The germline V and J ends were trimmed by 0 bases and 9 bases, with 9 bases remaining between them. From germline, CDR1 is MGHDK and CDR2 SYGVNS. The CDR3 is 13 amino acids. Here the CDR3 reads CASSEYKQPEQFF. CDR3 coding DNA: TGTGCCAGCAGTGAATATAAACAGCCTGAGCAGTTCTTC.

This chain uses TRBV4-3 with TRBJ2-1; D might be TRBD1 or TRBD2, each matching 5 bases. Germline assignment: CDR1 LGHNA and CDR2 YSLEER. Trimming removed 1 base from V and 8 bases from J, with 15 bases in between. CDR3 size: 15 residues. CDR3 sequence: CASSQGLLLGDEQFF. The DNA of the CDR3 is TGCGCCAGCAGCCAAGGTCTACTACTAGGGGATGAGCAGTTCTTC.

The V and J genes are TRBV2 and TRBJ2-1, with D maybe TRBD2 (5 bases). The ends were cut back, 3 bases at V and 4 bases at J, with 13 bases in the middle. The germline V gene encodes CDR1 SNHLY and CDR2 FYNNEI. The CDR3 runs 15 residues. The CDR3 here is CASSEEAPDYNEQFF. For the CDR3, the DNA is TGTGCCAGCAGTGAGGAGGCCCCGGATTACAATGAGCAGTTCTTC.